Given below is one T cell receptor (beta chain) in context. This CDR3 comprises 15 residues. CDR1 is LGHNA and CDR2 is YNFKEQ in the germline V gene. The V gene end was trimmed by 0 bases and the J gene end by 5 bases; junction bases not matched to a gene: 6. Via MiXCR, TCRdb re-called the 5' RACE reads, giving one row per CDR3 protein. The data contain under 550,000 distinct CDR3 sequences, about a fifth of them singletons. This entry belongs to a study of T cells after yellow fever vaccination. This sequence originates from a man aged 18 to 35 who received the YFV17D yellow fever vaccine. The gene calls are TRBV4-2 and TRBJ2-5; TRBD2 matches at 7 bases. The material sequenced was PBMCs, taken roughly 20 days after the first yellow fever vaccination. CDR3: CASSQETRGGETQYF. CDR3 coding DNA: TGTGCCAGCAGCCAAGAGACCCGGGGAGGGGAGACCCAGTACTTC.